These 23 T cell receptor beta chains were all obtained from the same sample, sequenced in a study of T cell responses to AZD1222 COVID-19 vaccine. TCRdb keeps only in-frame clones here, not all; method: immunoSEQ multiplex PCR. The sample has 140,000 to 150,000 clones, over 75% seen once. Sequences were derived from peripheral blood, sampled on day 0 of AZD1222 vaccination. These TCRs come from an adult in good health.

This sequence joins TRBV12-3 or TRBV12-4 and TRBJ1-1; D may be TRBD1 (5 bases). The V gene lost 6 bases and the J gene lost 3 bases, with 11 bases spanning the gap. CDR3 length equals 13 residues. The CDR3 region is CASSRDEYTEAFF. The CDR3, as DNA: TGTGCCAGCAGCCGGGACGAGTACACTGAAGCTTTCTTT.

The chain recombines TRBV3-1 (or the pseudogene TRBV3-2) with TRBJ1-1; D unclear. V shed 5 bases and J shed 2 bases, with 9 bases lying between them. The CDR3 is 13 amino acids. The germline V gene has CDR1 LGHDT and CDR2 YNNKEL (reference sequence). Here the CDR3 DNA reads TGTGCCAGCAGCACTTCGGGCAACACTGAAGCTTTCTTT. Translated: CASSTSGNTEAFF.

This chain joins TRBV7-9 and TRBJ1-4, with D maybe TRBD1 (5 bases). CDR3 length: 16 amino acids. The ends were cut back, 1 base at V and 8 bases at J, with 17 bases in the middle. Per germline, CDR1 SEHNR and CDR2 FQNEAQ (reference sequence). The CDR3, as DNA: TGTGCCAGCAGCTTAGGGGGGGTCGGAGGAACAGAAAAACTGTTTTTT. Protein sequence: CASSLGGVGGTEKLFF.

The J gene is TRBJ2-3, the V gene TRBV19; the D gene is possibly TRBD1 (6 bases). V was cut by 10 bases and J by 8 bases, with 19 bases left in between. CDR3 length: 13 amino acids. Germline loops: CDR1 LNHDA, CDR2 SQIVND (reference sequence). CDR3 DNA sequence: TGTGCCACTACAGGGACGGGGTTCGGTACGCAGTATTTT. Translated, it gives CATTGTGFGTQYF.

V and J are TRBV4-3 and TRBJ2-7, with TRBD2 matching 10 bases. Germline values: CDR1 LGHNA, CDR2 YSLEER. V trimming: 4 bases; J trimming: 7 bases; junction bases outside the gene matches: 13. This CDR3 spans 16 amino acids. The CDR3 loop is CASSPGVAGGAREQYF. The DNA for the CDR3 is TGCGCCAGCAGCCCCGGGGTAGCGGGAGGCGCAAGGGAGCAGTACTTC.

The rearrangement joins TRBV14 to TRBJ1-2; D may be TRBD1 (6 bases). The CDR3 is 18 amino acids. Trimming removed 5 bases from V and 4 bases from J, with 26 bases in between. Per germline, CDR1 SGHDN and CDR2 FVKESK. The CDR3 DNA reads TGTGCCAGCAGCAAAAAGAGCCCGACAGGCGCCCAGGGCTATGGCTACACCTTC. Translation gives CASSKKSPTGAQGYGYTF.

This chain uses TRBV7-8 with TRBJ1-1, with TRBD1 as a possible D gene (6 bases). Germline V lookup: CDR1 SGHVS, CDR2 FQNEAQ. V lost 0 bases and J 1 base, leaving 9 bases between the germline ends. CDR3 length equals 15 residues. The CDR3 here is CASSLAGGGNTEAFF. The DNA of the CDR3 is TGTGCCAGCAGCTTAGCAGGAGGGGGGAACACTGAAGCTTTCTTT.

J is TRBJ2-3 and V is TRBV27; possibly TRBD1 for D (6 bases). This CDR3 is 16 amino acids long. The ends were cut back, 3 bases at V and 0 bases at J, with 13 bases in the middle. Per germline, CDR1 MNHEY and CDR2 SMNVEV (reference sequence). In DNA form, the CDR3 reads TGTGCCAGCAGTTTTCTGGGGGACATAAGCACAGATACGCAGTATTTT. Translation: CASSFLGDISTDTQYF.

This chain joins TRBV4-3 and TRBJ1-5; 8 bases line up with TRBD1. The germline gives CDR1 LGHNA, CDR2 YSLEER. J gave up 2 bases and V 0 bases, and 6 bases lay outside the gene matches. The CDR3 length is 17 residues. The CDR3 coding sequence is TGCGCCAGCAGCCAAGATTCAGGGGGCGCGGGCAATCAGCCCCAGCATTTT. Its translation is CASSQDSGGAGNQPQHF.

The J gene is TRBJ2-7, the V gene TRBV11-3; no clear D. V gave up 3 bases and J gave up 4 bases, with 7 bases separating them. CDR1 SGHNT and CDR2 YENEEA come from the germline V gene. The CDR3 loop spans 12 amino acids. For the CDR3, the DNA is TGTGCCAGCAGCTTGGAAGTATACGAGCAGTACTTC. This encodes CASSLEVYEQYF.

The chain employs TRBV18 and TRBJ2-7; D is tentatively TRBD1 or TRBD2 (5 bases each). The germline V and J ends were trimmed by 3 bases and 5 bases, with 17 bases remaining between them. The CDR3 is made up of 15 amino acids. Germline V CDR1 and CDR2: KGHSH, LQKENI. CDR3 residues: CASSPGGTSGNEQYF. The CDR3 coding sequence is TGTGCCAGCTCACCTGGTGGGACCAGCGGAAACGAGCAGTACTTC. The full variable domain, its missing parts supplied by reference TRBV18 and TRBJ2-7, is NAGVMQNPRHLVRRRGQEARLRCSPMKGHSHVYWYRQLPEEGLKFMVYLQKENIIDESGMPKERFSAEFPKEGPSILRIQQVVRGDSAAYFCASSPGGTSGNEQYFGPGTRLTVT.

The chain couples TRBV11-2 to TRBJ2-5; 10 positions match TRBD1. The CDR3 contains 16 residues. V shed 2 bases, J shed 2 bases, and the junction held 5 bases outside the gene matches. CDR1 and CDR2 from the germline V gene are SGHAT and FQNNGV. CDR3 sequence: CASSLLDRGLQETQYF. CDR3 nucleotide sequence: TGTGCCAGCAGCTTACTCGACAGGGGGCTTCAAGAGACCCAGTACTTC.

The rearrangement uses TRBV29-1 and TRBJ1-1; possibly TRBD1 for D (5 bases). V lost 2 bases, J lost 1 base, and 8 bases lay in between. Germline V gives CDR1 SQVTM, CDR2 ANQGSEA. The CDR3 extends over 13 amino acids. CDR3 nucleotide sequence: TGCAGCGTTGAACGACAGTCGAACACTGAAGCTTTCTTT. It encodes CSVERQSNTEAFF.

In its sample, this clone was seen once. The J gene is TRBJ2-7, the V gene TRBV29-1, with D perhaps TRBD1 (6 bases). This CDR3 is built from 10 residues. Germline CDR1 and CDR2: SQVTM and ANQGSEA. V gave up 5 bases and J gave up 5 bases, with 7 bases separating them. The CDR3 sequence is CSVWDNEQYF. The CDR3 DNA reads TGCAGCGTTTGGGACAACGAGCAGTACTTC.

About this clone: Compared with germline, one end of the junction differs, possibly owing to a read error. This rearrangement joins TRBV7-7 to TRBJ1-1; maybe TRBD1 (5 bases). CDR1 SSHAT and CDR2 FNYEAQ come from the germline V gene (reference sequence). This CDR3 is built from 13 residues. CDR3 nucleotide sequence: TGTGCTAGCAGCCAGAGCCCGCAGGGAGAAGCTTTCTTT. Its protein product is CASSQSPQGEAFF.

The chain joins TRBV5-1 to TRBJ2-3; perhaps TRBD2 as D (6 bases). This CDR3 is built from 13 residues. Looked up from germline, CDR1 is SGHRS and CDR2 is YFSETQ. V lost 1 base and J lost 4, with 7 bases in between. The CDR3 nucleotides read TGCGCCAGCAGCTTGCGGGAGTCAGATACGCAGTATTTT. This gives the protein CASSLRESDTQYF.

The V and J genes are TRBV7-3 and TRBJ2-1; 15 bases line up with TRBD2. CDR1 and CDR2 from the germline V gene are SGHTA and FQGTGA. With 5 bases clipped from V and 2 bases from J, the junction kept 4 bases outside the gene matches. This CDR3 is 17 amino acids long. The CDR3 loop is CASSPRTSGGAYNEQFF. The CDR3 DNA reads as TGTGCCAGCAGCCCACGGACTAGCGGGGGGGCCTACAATGAGCAGTTCTTC. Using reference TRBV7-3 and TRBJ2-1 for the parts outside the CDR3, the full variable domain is GAGVSQTPSNKVTEKGKYVELRCDPISGHTALYWYRQSLGQGPEFLIYFQGTGAADDSGLPNDRFFAVRPEGSVSTLKIQRTERGDSAVYLCASSPRTSGGAYNEQFFGPGTRLTVL.

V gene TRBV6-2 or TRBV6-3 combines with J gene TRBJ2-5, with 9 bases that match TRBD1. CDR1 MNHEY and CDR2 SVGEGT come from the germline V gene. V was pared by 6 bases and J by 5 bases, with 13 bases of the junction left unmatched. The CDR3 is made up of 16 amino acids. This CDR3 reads CASSPQGTGTGETQYF. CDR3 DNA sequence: TGTGCCAGCAGCCCCCAAGGGACAGGGACTGGGGAGACCCAGTACTTC.

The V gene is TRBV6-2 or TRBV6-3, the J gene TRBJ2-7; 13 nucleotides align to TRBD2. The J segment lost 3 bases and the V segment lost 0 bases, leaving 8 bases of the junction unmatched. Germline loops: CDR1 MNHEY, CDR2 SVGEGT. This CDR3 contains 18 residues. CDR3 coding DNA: TGTGCCAGCAGTTACTCGTCCAGGGGACTAGCGGGACTCTACGAGCAGTACTTC. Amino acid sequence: CASSYSSRGLAGLYEQYF.

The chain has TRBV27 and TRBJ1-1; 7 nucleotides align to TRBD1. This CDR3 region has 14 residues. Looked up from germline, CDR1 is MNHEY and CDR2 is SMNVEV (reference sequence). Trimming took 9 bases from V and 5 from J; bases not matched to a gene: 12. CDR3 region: CASVKGGAGTEAFF. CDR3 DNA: TGTGCCAGTGTAAAAGGGGGCGCGGGGACTGAAGCTTTCTTT.

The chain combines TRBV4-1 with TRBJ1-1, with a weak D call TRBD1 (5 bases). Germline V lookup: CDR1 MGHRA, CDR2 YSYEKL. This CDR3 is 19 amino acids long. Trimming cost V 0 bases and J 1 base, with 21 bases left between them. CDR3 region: CASSQDRPGRGGWNTEAFF. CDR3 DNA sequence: TGCGCCAGCAGCCAAGATCGTCCGGGACGCGGGGGTTGGAACACTGAAGCTTTCTTT.

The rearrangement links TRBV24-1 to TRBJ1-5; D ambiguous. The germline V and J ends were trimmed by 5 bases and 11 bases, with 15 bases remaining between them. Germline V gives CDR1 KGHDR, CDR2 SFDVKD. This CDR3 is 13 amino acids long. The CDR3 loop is CATSGAGSAAQHF. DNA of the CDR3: TGTGCCACCAGTGGAGCGGGTAGTGCGGCCCAGCATTTT.

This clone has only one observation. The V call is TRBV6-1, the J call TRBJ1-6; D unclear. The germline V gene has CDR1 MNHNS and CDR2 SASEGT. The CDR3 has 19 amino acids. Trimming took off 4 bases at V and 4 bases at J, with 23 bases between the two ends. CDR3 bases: TGTGCCAGCAGTGTCGAAGGTGGGCCTGAGACCTATTATAATTCACCCCTCCACTTT. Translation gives CASSVEGGPETYYNSPLHF.